Given below is one T cell receptor beta chain in context. What it binds is unknown. This sample is drawn from a study of T cell responses to AZD1222 COVID-19 vaccine. Trimming cost V 1 base and J 2 bases, with 12 bases left between them. Germline V gene lookup returns CDR1 SQVTM and CDR2 ANQGSEA. CDR3 size: 14 residues. The study's findings and limits: Baseline seropositivity occurred in only six or seven AZD1222 recipients. Females outnumbered males among donors, who were mostly white British; clonal diversity was possibly underestimated. CD4 TCRs linked to vaccination spanned spike, dominating at 160-218 and 743-854.

This table comes from immunoSEQ multiplex PCR, and its TCRdb copy is limited to in-frame clones, with some not included. Of about 99,000 clones in the sample, roughly 90% are singletons; the top ten hold 6.5% to 10%. The chain employs TRBV29-1 and TRBJ2-7; D remains unclear. The TCR was taken from an adult who received the AZD1222 COVID-19 vaccine. The input for sequencing was peripheral blood, taken 28 days after the second AZD1222 dose. The CDR3 is CSVEGPQSPYEQYF. The CDR3 DNA sequence: TGCAGCGTTGAAGGGCCGCAATCCCCCTACGAGCAGTACTTC.